This TCR beta chain came from a study of blood T cell repertoires in COVID-19. Study-level background: Samples came from the United States, Italy and Spain, spanning acute and convalescent COVID-19. T cells, B-cell-depleted T cells, or PBMCs supplied cDNA or gDNA.

Method: immunoSEQ multiplex PCR; TCRdb's copy keeps in-frame clones and lacks some. The sample has about 51,000 clones; around 84% are singletons. Trimming took off 6 bases at V and 4 bases at J, with 16 bases between the two ends. Germline V gene sequence: CDR1 KGHSH, CDR2 LQKENI. The CDR3 is made up of 14 amino acids. This TCR was sampled from an older man with active COVID-19. The sample comprised peripheral blood. The rearrangement joins TRBV18 to TRBJ2-7; a weak D match, TRBD2 (6 bases). CDR3 DNA sequence: TGTGCCAGCTCCGCGGGAAATTGGGAGTACGAGCAGTACTTC. This sequence encodes CASSAGNWEYEQYF.